Below, 7 T cell receptor beta chains from the same sample are listed, as sequenced in a study of spatial heterogeneity in lung cancer. Time point denoted: sample taken at primary tumor resection. Unsorted tumor, nontumor lung tissue or cryopreserved PBMC supplied the whole RNA. A single record per CDR3 protein comes from TCRdb applying MiXCR to the 5' RACE reads. The sample includes 20,000 to 25,000 distinct CDR3 sequences, roughly 4.6% of them seen just once. The sequenced sample was PBMCs, obtained at surgery. The receptors stem from a male donor with early-stage non-small cell lung cancer.

This clonotype has only a few counts. The chain combines TRBV20-1 with TRBJ2-7; 11 bases map to TRBD2. The CDR3 runs 12 residues. Germline loops: CDR1 DFQATT, CDR2 SNEGSKA (reference sequence). V shed 6 bases and J 9 bases; nucleotides not matched to a gene: 7. The CDR3 bases are TGCAGTGCCGATGGGACTAGCGGTTCGCAGTACTTC. Protein: CSADGTSGSQYF.

This clonotype was seen repeatedly, ten times or more. CDR3 sequence reads: CASSPIGRAGKTQYF. The CDR3 bases are TGTGCCAGCAGCCCGATCGGGAGGGCCGGAAAGACCCAGTACTTC. The rearrangement joins TRBV12-3 or TRBV12-4 to TRBJ2-5; 8 nucleotides agree with TRBD2. V was clipped by 6 bases and J by 6 bases; unmatched bases: 12. The CDR3 spans 15 residues.

This clonotype was observed many times. The CDR3, as DNA: TGTGCCAGCAGCTTATTAAGGGGACAAGGCTACACCTTC. Amino acid sequence: CASSLLRGQGYTF. This sequence joins TRBV7-4 and TRBJ1-2; a weak D match, TRBD1 (6 bases). V gave up 2 bases and J gave up 8 bases, with 12 bases separating them. Germline values: CDR1 SGHVT, CDR2 SQSDAQ. This CDR3 has 13 residues.

This clonotype has only a few counts. The chain joins TRBV5-1 to TRBJ2-3; D is perhaps TRBD1 (6 bases). CDR3 length: 14 residues. CDR1 is SGHRS, CDR2 YFSETQ, per germline. V was pared by 0 bases and J by 6 bases, with 11 bases between. For the CDR3, the DNA is TGCGCCAGCAGCTTGGACCGCCAGGGGGATACGCAGTATTTT. This codes for CASSLDRQGDTQYF.

This clonotype was detected ten times or more. V and J are TRBV30 and TRBJ1-2, with no clear D. V was clipped by 2 bases and J by 4 bases, with 11 bases between them. This CDR3 has 13 amino acids. Germline CDR1 is GTSNPN and CDR2 is SVGIG (reference sequence). The CDR3 loop is CAWSTRSVYGYTF. CDR3 in DNA: TGTGCCTGGAGTACCCGATCGGTCTATGGCTACACCTTC.

This clonotype was counted only a few times. The V and J genes are TRBV6-5 and TRBJ2-7; D possibly corresponds to TRBD2 (5 bases). This CDR3 has 13 amino acids. With 2 bases removed from V and 4 bases from J, the gap between germline ends came to 9 bases. The germline V gene encodes CDR1 MNHEY and CDR2 SVGAGI. CDR3 nucleotides: TGTGCCAGCAGTTACCTGTCGGGGTACGAGCAGTACTTC. It specifies CASSYLSGYEQYF.

This clonotype was counted ten times or more. The chain uses TRBV5-5 and TRBJ2-7, with a weak D call TRBD1 (6 bases). V lost 5 bases, J lost 5 bases, and 17 bases lay in between. There are 14 residues in the CDR3. CDR1 SGHKS and CDR2 YYEKEE come from the germline V gene (reference sequence). CDR3 loop: CASRDSPDPNEQYF. Here the CDR3 DNA reads TGTGCCAGCAGGGACAGCCCTGACCCCAACGAGCAGTACTTC.